The rows below give T cell receptor beta chains drawn from one sample of a study of CD8+ T cells in alopecia areata. Assay: immunoSEQ multiplex PCR; the TCRdb copy retains only in-frame clones and omits some. Of 200,000 to 250,000 clones in the sample, approximately 61% are singletons; the top ten hold around 1.2%. Specimen: CD4+ T cells sorted from blood, collected at week 0. The source of these receptors is a human donor with alopecia areata. The CDR3 runs from the conserved cysteine through the conserved F or W. Fields, in order: D gene, J gene, V gene, clone size, CDR3 protein, CDR3 DNA. The D gene is left open where the match is weak. Size is omitted from some rows. Given values are once, few, many or a class for expanded clones.

>.|TRBJ2-3|TRBV5-1|few
CASSWRQAVFSGTDTQYF
TGCGCCAGCAGCTGGAGACAGGCGGTCTTCTCTGGCACAGATACGCAGTATTTT
>.|TRBJ1-1|TRBV30|.
CAWRGQMNTEAFF
TGTGCCTGGAGAGGACAAATGAACACTGAAGCTTTCTTT
>.|TRBJ2-4|TRBV29-1|once
CSATDREIYIQYF
TGCAGCGCCACGGACAGAGAGATATACATTCAGTACTTC
>.|TRBJ1-1|TRBV7-2|.
CASTLFGRTVTNTEAFF
TGTGCCAGCACCCTTTTCGGAAGGACGGTTACGAACACTGAAGCTTTCTTT
>.|TRBJ2-1|TRBV9|.
CASSVLLASNEQFF
TGTGCCAGCAGCGTACTCTTGGCTAGTAATGAGCAGTTCTTC
>.|TRBJ1-2|TRBV27|.
CASSPSGTQYGYTF
TGTGCCAGCAGTCCCTCCGGGACCCAGTATGGCTACACCTTC
>.|TRBJ2-5|TRBV7-9|.
CASTLKETQYF
TGTGCCAGCACCCTGAAAGAGACCCAGTACTTC
>.|TRBJ1-1|TRBV2|.
CASSARGITEAFF
TGTGCCAGCAGCGCCAGGGGTATAACTGAAGCTTTCTTT
>.|TRBJ1-1|TRBV2|.
CASLENTEAFF
TGTGCCAGCCTCGAGAACACTGAAGCTTTCTTT
>.|TRBJ2-7|TRBV10-2|.
CASSEGRGTEQYF
TGCGCCAGCAGTGAAGGCAGGGGAACCGAGCAGTACTTC
>.|TRBJ2-6|TRBV6-5|few
CATKIPSGANVLTF
TGTGCCACCAAGATCCCCTCTGGGGCCAACGTCCTGACTTTC
>.|TRBJ2-3|TRBV7-8|.
CASMRRLTDTQYF
TGTGCCAGCATGAGACGGCTCACAGATACGCAGTATTTT
>TRBD1|TRBJ1-1|TRBV11-1|.
CASSFQQGFMNTEAFF
TGTGCCAGCAGCTTCCAACAGGGGTTCATGAACACTGAAGCTTTCTTT
>TRBD1|TRBJ1-2|TRBV30|.
CAWTQGGYGYTF
TGTGCCTGGACACAGGGGGGTTATGGCTACACCTTC
>.|TRBJ1-3|TRBV29-1|.
CSVESGGDTIYF
TGCAGCGTTGAGTCCGGTGGGGACACCATATATTTT
>TRBD1|TRBJ1-2|TRBV29-1|few
CSVVDRANGYTF
TGCAGCGTTGTAGACAGGGCGAACGGCTACACCTTC
>.|TRBJ2-3|TRBV29-1|few
CSVSGTDGVDTQYF
TGCAGCGTCTCCGGGACCGACGGAGTAGATACGCAGTATTTT
>.|TRBJ1-2|TRBV30|.
CAWSSRVNYGYTF
TGTGCCTGGAGTAGCAGGGTAAACTATGGCTACACCTTC
>.|TRBJ2-1|TRBV7-8|once
CASSLVAAGSYNEQFF
TGTGCCAGCAGCCTAGTAGCGGCGGGCTCCTACAATGAGCAGTTCTTC
>TRBD2|TRBJ2-1|TRBV4-3|.
CASSLLAGGPYNEQFF
TGCGCCAGCAGCCTACTAGCGGGGGGACCCTACAATGAGCAGTTCTTC
>.|TRBJ2-6|TRBV29-1|few
CSVGIGTGANVLTF
TGCAGCGTTGGAATCGGGACCGGGGCCAACGTCCTGACTTTC
>.|TRBJ2-2|TRBV27|.
CASSLPGGELFF
TGTGCCAGCAGTTTACCGGGCGGGGAGCTGTTTTTT
>.|TRBJ1-5|TRBV5-6|.
CASSYGSRVYSNQPQHF
TGTGCCAGCAGCTACGGGTCCCGGGTTTATAGCAATCAGCCCCAGCATTTT
>.|TRBJ2-4|TRBV5-6|.
CASSLGPQDLSQNIQYF
TGTGCCAGCAGCTTGGGGCCCCAGGACCTATCTCAAAACATTCAGTACTTC
>.|TRBJ1-6|TRBV27|.
CASSPAGDSPLHF
TGTGCCAGCAGTCCCGCGGGGGACTCACCCCTCCACTTT
>.|TRBJ2-5|TRBV30|.
CAWSLGGPRRTQYF
TGTGCCTGGAGTTTAGGGGGACCCCGCAGGACCCAGTACTTC
>.|TRBJ1-2|TRBV7-9|.
CASSPPPGYGYTF
TGTGCCAGCAGCCCGCCCCCGGGCTATGGCTACACCTTC
>.|TRBJ1-3|TRBV6-5|.
CASSPIGFGNTIYF
TGTGCCAGCAGCCCCATCGGGTTTGGAAACACCATATATTTT
>.|TRBJ2-5|TRBV2|.
CASSERSARETQYF
TGTGCCAGCAGTGAAAGATCGGCCCGGGAGACCCAGTACTTC